This TCR beta chain was identified in a study of cytomegalovirus exposure and HLA in healthy donors. Study-wide context: Assignment to the Caucasian-associated ancestry cluster applied to around 76% of the roughly 400 genotyped donors.

Primers included in the PCR were 60 Vbeta and 13 Jbeta primers. Assay: immunoSEQ multiplex PCR; the TCRdb copy retains only in-frame clones and omits some. The sample consists of some 130,000 clones, about four fifths of them appearing once. General study results and limits: The authors enumerated over 150 TCR beta chains as linked to cytomegalovirus. DRB1 showed the most TCR associations and HLA-C the fewest in a later analysis, as rates varied by HLA locus.

A note on this clone: What it binds is unknown.

The TCR sequence derives from a male donor in good health and CMV-seropositive. Sequenced sample: PBMCs.

CDR3 sequence (DNA): TGTGCCAGCAGTTTCTACCGGGACAGGGCGTTGAGAGAGAACACTGAAGCTTTCTTT. The encoded protein is CASSFYRDRALRENTEAFF. The chain combines TRBV28 with TRBJ1-1, with 9 bases lining up with TRBD1. Germline V CDR1 and CDR2: MDHEN, SYDVKM. The CDR3 is 19 amino acids. V was pared by 3 bases and J by 1 base, with 15 bases of the junction left unmatched.